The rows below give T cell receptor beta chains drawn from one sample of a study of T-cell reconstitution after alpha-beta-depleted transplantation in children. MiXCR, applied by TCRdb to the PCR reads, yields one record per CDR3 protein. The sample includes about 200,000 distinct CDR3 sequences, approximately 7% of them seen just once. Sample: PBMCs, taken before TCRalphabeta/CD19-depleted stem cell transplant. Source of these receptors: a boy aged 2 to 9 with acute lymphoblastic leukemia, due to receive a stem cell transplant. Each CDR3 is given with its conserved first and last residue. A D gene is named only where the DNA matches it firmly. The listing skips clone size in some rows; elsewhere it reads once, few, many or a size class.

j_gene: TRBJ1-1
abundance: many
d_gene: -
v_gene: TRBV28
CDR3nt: TGTGCCAGCAAGGGGAACACTGAAGCTTTCTTT
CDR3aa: CASKGNTEAFF

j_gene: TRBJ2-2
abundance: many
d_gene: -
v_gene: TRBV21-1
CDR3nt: TGTGCCAGCAGCCCCCAGGACGTAAACACCGGGGAGCTGTTTTTT
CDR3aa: CASSPQDVNTGELFF

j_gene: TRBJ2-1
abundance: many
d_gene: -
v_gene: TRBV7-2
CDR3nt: TGTGCCAGCAGCCCCCGGGTTGAGCAGTTCTTC
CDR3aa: CASSPRVEQFF

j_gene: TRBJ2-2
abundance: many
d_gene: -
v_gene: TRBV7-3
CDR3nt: TGTGCCAGCAGCTTTAGCAGCGACACCGGGGAGCTGTTTTTT
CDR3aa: CASSFSSDTGELFF

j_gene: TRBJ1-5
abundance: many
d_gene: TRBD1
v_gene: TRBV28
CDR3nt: TGTGCCAGCAGTTTATTCGGGACAGGGGTTCGTAGCAATCAGCCCCAGCATTTT
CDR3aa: CASSLFGTGVRSNQPQHF

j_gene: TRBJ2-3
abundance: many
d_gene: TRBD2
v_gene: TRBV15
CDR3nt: TGTGCCACCAGCGGGAGGGCAGCGGAAAGCACAGATACGCAGTATTTT
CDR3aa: CATSGRAAESTDTQYF

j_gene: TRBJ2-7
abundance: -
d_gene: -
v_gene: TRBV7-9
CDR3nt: TGTGCCAGCAGCTTTGGGGTATCGGGCTCCTACGAGCAGTACTTC
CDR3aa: CASSFGVSGSYEQYF

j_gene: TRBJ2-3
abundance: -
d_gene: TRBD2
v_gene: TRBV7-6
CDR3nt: TGTGCCAGCAGCTCGGGAGGGGCGGTGGGCACAGATACGCAGTATTTT
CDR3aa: CASSSGGAVGTDTQYF

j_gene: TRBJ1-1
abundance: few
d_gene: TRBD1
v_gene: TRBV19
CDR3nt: TGTGCCAGTAGTATAGAAAAGGACAGGGGGAACACTGAAGCTTTCTTT
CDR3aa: CASSIEKDRGNTEAFF

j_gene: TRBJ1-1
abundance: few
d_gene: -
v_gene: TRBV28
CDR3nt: TGTGCCAGCAGTTTACCCGCTGAAGCTTTCTTT
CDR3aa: CASSLPAEAFF

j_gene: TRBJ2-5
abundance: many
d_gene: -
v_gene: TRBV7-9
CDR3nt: TGTGCCTTCCCTGGCGGAGAGACCCAGTACTTC
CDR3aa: CAFPGGETQYF

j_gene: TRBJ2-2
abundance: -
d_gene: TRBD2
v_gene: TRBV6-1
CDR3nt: TGTGCCAGCCAGAATCAGCGGGGGACCGGGGAGCTGTTTTTT
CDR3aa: CASQNQRGTGELFF

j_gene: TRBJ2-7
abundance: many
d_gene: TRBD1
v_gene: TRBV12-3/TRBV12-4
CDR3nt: TGTGCCAGCAGTGCGAGTGAACAGGGGTTCAGATCTTACGAGCAGTACTTC
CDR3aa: CASSASEQGFRSYEQYF

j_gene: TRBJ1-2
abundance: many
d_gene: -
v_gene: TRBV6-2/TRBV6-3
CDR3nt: TGTGCCAGCAGAAACAGCGTCTCGGGCTATGGCTACACCTTC
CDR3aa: CASRNSVSGYGYTF

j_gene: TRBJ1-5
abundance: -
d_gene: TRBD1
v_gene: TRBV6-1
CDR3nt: TGTGCCAGCAGCCGTGCGGCCGGGACAGGGTCGTCTAGCAATCAGCCCCAGCATTTT
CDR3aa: CASSRAAGTGSSSNQPQHF

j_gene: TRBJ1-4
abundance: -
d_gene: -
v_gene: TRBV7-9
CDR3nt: TGTGCCAGCAGCGGCGTGTTGGGTCTCCAGCAGGAAAAACTGTTTTTT
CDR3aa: CASSGVLGLQQEKLFF

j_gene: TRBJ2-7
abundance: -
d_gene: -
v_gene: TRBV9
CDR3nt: TGTGCCAGCAGCGAGGACGGGGGCCGGGACGAGCAGTACTTC
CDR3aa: CASSEDGGRDEQYF

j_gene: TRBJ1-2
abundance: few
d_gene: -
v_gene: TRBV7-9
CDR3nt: TGTGCCAGCAGCTTGTCCGGGGGGATTTTAGACTATGGCTACACCTTC
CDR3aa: CASSLSGGILDYGYTF

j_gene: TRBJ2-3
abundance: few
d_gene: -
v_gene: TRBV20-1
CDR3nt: TGCAGTGCTAGAGATCGCCTAGCCCTTATCACAGATACGCAGTATTTT
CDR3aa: CSARDRLALITDTQYF

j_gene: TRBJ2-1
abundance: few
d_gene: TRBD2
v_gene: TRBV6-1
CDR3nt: TGTGCCAGCAGGGGGTTGAGCGGGAGGGCCTTTGAGCAGTTCTTC
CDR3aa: CASRGLSGRAFEQFF

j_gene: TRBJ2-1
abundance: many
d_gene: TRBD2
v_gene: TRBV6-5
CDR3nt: TGTGCCAGCAGTTACTCTGGCGGGCTAGCGGGAGCCCTTTCGGATGAGCAGTTCTTC
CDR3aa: CASSYSGGLAGALSDEQFF

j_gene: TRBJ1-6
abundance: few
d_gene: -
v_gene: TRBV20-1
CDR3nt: TGCAGTGCTAGAGATGGGCAGGGTAAAACACCCCTCCACTTT
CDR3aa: CSARDGQGKTPLHF